This T cell receptor (beta chain) was profiled in a study of CD8 T cells in ankylosing spondylitis (dated by TCRdb to 2016 to 2017). Concerning the study at large: The study set out to find disease-linked TCR variants by profiling T cell receptor beta repertoires in ankylosing spondylitis patients and healthy donors. Peripheral blood was sampled, and synovial fluid was also collected from ankylosing spondylitis patients. The whole study cohort included 108 healthy donors and about two dozen ankylosing spondylitis patients. The paper as a whole reports these results and caveats: Some motif variants had previously been reported in the synovial fluid and blood of reactive arthritis patients, which suggests shared mechanisms of disease initiation. The disease-linked clones were reported as significantly enriched in matched synovial fluid samples from ankylosing spondylitis patients. The disease-linked clones showed a CD8+ phenotype and occurred at relatively low frequencies in peripheral blood. Blood from ankylosing spondylitis patients appeared to be characterized by a TCR beta motif made up of several highly homologous amino acid variants.

The CDR1 and CDR2 encoded by the germline V gene (reference sequence) are LGHDT and YNNKEL. The CDR3 sequence holds 14 residues, the cysteine and phenylalanine included. The read is trimmed to its CDR3 DNA, 42 bases read in frame from base 1. The trim is 0 bases for V and 8 bases for J, with a gap of 13 bases between the germline ends. TCRdb shows the sequencer as Illumina HiSeq 2500. Quantitative 5'-RACE with molecular barcodes was the method used to prepare the TCR beta libraries. Turning to the authors' computational methods: A new computational method based on a probabilistic model of VDJ rearrangement was used to identify disease-linked TCR variants. TCRdb ran its own pipeline on the public reads, namely fastp trimming at Q25 and MiXCR clone calling, and kept in-frame beta chains. Merged by CDR3 protein, the rows form single entries marked with the most common genes and DNA. Clone size and V and J calls follow TCRdb, not the original study. Here the sample has roughly 220,000 distinct CDR3 sequences; under 12% occur a single time. Roughly a fifth of the sample is taken by the ten largest.

As regards this clonotype: Its antigen specificity is not known. No much larger clone exists at a distance of one base, and base qualities are not known.

This receptor was obtained from a male donor with ankylosing spondylitis or in good health (not recorded which). Material: blood, either unsorted or a sorted T cell fraction (not recorded which). The rearrangement combines TRBV3-1 with TRBJ1-2; perhaps TRBD1 is the D gene, with 5 bases matching. Here is the DNA: TGTGCCAGCAGCCAAGATATTCGGGACCTGGGCTACACCTTC. This gives the protein CASSQDIRDLGYTF.